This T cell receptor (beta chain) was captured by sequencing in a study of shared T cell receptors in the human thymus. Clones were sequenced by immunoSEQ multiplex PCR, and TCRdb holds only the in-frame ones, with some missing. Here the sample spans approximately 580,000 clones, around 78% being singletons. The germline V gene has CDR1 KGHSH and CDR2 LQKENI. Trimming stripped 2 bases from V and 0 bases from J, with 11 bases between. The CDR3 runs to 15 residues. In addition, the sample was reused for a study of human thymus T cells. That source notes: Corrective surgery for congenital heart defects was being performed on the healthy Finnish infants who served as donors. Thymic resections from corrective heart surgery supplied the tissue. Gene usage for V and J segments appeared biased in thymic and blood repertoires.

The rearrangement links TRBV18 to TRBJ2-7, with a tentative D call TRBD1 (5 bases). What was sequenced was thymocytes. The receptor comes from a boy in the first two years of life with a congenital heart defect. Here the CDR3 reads CASSPDTGSSYEQYF. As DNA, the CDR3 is TGTGCCAGCTCACCAGACACAGGCTCCTCCTACGAGCAGTACTTC.